Below are 24 T cell receptor beta chains sequenced from a single sample in a study of T cells in Graves' hyperthyroidism and ophthalmopathy. Researchers took RNA transcripts and amplified the TCR beta CDR3 regions from them. Primed by the HTBI set, a first-round RT-PCR was run on the TCR CDR3. TCRdb re-derived calls from the multiplex PCR reads in MiXCR, one entry per CDR3 protein. The table records some 200,000 distinct CDR3 sequences, more than 15% of them present only once. The sequenced sample was blood. These receptors all stem from a man over 45 with Graves' hyperthyroidism.

In its sample, this clonotype was seen many times. This chain connects TRBV2 to TRBJ1-5; D is uncertain. The V gene's germline CDR1 is SNHLY and CDR2 FYNNEI. V gave up 5 bases and J gave up 3 bases, with 8 bases separating them. The CDR3 covers 13 residues. CDR3 protein: CASSFDHNQPQHF. For the CDR3, the DNA is TGTGCCAGCAGTTTCGACCACAATCAGCCCCAGCATTTT.

The rearrangement links TRBV10-3 to TRBJ2-1; a weak D match, TRBD1 (6 bases). The germline V gene encodes CDR1 ENHRY and CDR2 SYGVKD. This CDR3 has 13 amino acids. V was trimmed by 10 bases and J by 2 bases, leaving 12 bases between them. The CDR3 here is CATRQDPYNEQFF. CDR3 DNA: TGTGCCACCCGACAGGACCCCTACAATGAGCAGTTCTTC.

This clonotype was seen only a few times. The gene calls are TRBV27 and TRBJ2-7; TRBD1 agrees at 7 bases. This CDR3 has 15 amino acids. Trimming removed 5 bases from V and 2 bases from J; junction bases left unmatched: 9. Germline V CDR1 and CDR2: MNHEY, SMNVEV (reference sequence). The CDR3 reads CASSPQPGTAYEQYF. The DNA for the CDR3 is TGTGCCAGCAGTCCCCAACCCGGGACAGCCTACGAGCAGTACTTC.

The chain combines TRBV3-1 with TRBJ2-6, with 7 bases matching TRBD1. With 5 bases clipped from V and 3 bases from J, the junction kept 16 bases outside the gene matches. This CDR3 comprises 19 residues. CDR1 is LGHDT and CDR2 is YNNKEL in the germline V gene (reference sequence). CDR3 DNA: TGTGCCAGCAGCTTAGGTGGCACAGAGGGGGCTAGTGGGGCCAACGTCCTGACTTTC. Protein sequence: CASSLGGTEGASGANVLTF.

This clonotype was seen repeatedly, ten times or more. This chain links TRBV11-2 with TRBJ2-1; D gene unclear. Germline V gene lookup returns CDR1 SGHAT and CDR2 FQNNGV. CDR3 length equals 16 residues. Trimming took off 3 bases at V and 1 base at J, with 13 bases between the two ends. For the CDR3, the DNA is TGTGCCAGCAGCTTCGGTACACGGGCTTCCTACAATGAGCAGTTCTTC. It encodes CASSFGTRASYNEQFF.

This clonotype has ten or more counts. The chain carries TRBV30 and TRBJ2-1; TRBD2 matches 10 bases. The germline CDR1 and CDR2 sequences are GTSNPN and SVGIG (reference sequence). The junction had 4 bases not matched to a gene; V was cut back by 4 bases and J by 7 bases. The CDR3 is 13 amino acids. CDR3 nucleotide sequence: TGTGCCTGGACTAGCGGGAGTGCTAATGAGCAGTTCTTC. This encodes CAWTSGSANEQFF.

Many counts were recorded for this clonotype. The genes are TRBV27 and TRBJ1-1; tentatively, D is TRBD1 (5 bases). The V gene's germline CDR1 is MNHEY and CDR2 SMNVEV (reference sequence). The ends were cut back, 3 bases at V and 4 bases at J, with 9 bases in the middle. The CDR3 contains 13 residues. In DNA form, the CDR3 reads TGTGCCAGCAGTTTTGGGACTGGCACTGAAGCTTTCTTT. This codes for CASSFGTGTEAFF.

This clonotype was found once. The genes are TRBV5-5 and TRBJ1-5; D not resolved. The germline gives CDR1 SGHKS, CDR2 YYEKEE (reference sequence). The V end was cut by 4 bases, the J end by 3 bases, with 8 bases between. The CDR3 is 13 residues long. CDR3 in amino acids: CASSQEVNQPQHF. The DNA of the CDR3 is TGTGCCAGCAGCCAAGAGGTCAATCAGCCCCAGCATTTT.

This clonotype has ten or more counts. The rearrangement joins TRBV15 to TRBJ2-3; D might be TRBD1 or TRBD2, each matching 5 bases. Germline assignment: CDR1 LNHNV and CDR2 YYDKDF (reference sequence). V was pared by 3 bases and J by 3 bases, with 13 bases between. The CDR3 sequence is 15 residues long. The CDR3 region is CATSRGVGGTDTQYF. The CDR3 DNA reads TGTGCCACCAGCAGGGGGGTTGGTGGGACAGATACGCAGTATTTT.

The table lists this clonotype with many counts. The gene calls are TRBV3-1 and TRBJ1-5; tentatively, D is TRBD1 (5 bases). Trimming removed 3 bases from V and 3 bases from J, with 12 bases in between. This CDR3 is built from 15 residues. Germline loops: CDR1 LGHDT, CDR2 YNNKEL (reference sequence). CDR3 nucleotide sequence: TGTGCCAGCAGCCAGGGGCCCGAAGACAATCAGCCCCAGCATTTT. Translating it yields CASSQGPEDNQPQHF.

The table lists this clonotype with a few counts. The chain combines TRBV20-1 with TRBJ1-1; D ambiguous. The CDR3 sequence is 13 residues long. Germline V gene sequence: CDR1 DFQATT, CDR2 SNEGSKA (reference sequence). V lost 5 bases and J 0 bases, leaving 10 bases between the germline ends. The CDR3 loop reads CSAHRDMNTEAFF. For the CDR3, the DNA is TGCAGTGCTCACAGAGACATGAACACTGAAGCTTTCTTT.

This clonotype was seen more than once but under ten times. The chain joins TRBV13 to TRBJ2-1, with 14 bases that match TRBD2. The J call may be mistaken, given a closer DNA end match to TRBJ2-7. The CDR3 is made up of 18 amino acids. CDR1 is PRHDT, CDR2 FYEKMQ, per germline (reference sequence). The CDR3, as DNA: TGTGCCAGCAGCCCCAGGACTAGCGGGAGGCTATCGGGCAATGAGCAGTACTTC. This sequence encodes CASSPRTSGRLSGNEQYF.

The sample holds a few counts of this clonotype. The CDR3 spells CASSYLGGSDTQYF. In DNA form, the CDR3 reads TGTGCCAGCAGTTACTTAGGCGGATCAGATACGCAGTATTTT. The V and J genes are TRBV6-5 and TRBJ2-3; D is undetermined. CDR3 length: 14 residues. V shed 1 base and J shed 4 bases, with 9 bases lying between them. In germline, CDR1 is MNHEY, CDR2 SVGAGI.

The chain joins TRBV19 to TRBJ2-1; 9 nucleotides match TRBD2. The CDR3 extends over 16 amino acids. Germline-derived CDR1 and CDR2 are LNHDA and SQIVND (reference sequence). Trimming at V came to 2 bases and at J to 8 bases, leaving 10 bases not matched to a gene. The CDR3 protein is CASSILGREGRDEQFF. Written as DNA, the CDR3 is TGTGCCAGTAGTATATTAGGGCGGGAGGGCCGAGATGAGCAGTTCTTC.

This clonotype was observed at least ten times. The rearrangement links TRBV6-2 or TRBV6-3 to TRBJ2-5, with TRBD1 matching over 8 bases. Trimming took 6 bases from V and 3 from J; bases not matched to a gene: 9. The CDR3 consists of 15 residues. Germline V gives CDR1 MNHEY, CDR2 SVGEGT. The CDR3 DNA sequence: TGTGCCAGCAGAGCGACCGGGACAGGCAAAGAGACCCAGTACTTC. Translating gives CASRATGTGKETQYF.

V gene TRBV19 combines with J gene TRBJ1-2; no clear D. Trimming shortened V by 4 bases and J by 0 bases, and 9 bases separated the two germline ends. The CDR3 has 14 residues. Germline V gene lookup returns CDR1 LNHDA and CDR2 SQIVND (reference sequence). The CDR3 nucleotides are TGTGCCAGTAGTAGTGACGGAGCTAACTATGGCTACACCTTC. Protein: CASSSDGANYGYTF.

In its sample, this clonotype was seen many times. The CDR3 coding sequence is TGCAGTGCTAGAGATCGCAGACAGGGGGACACTGAAGCTTTCTTT. Protein sequence: CSARDRRQGDTEAFF. This chain links TRBV20-1 with TRBJ1-1, with 9 bases lining up with TRBD1. CDR1 is DFQATT and CDR2 is SNEGSKA in the germline V gene (reference sequence). The CDR3 totals 15 residues. Germline trimming cut 0 bases from V and 3 bases from J; bases unmatched to any gene: 5.

This clonotype was counted between two and nine times. This chain uses TRBV27 with TRBJ2-2, with 7 bases matching TRBD1. The ends lost 4 bases at V and 5 bases at J; junction bases unmatched: 7. This CDR3 contains 15 residues. Germline assignment: CDR1 MNHEY and CDR2 SMNVEV (reference sequence). The chain's CDR3 is CASSSPRQGTGELFF. CDR3 nucleotide sequence: TGTGCCAGCAGTTCTCCCCGACAGGGAACCGGGGAGCTGTTTTTT.

This clonotype came up a few times. The chain has TRBV20-1 and TRBJ2-7; D possibly matches TRBD1 or TRBD2 (6 bases each). CDR1 and CDR2 from the germline V gene are DFQATT and SNEGSKA (reference sequence). V was trimmed by 6 bases and J by 1 base, leaving 19 bases between them. This CDR3 has 15 amino acids. The CDR3 DNA sequence: TGCAGTGCCCGGTCGGAGGGGGACCCTTCCTACGAGCAGTACTTC. Translating gives CSARSEGDPSYEQYF.

Here the CDR3 reads CASSLTGLANIQYF. For the CDR3, the DNA is TGCGCCAGCAGCTTGACGGGTCTGGCAAACATTCAGTACTTC. The chain is built from TRBV5-1 and TRBJ2-4; no definite D call. Trimming left V 1 base short and J 6 bases short, with 11 bases between. Germline assignment: CDR1 SGHRS and CDR2 YFSETQ. The CDR3 covers 14 residues.

This clonotype was seen a few times. The chain employs TRBV12-5 and TRBJ1-1, with D unclear. This CDR3 is 13 amino acids long. With 1 base removed from V and 2 bases from J, the gap between germline ends came to 5 bases. In germline, CDR1 is LGHNT, CDR2 FRNRAP. For the CDR3, the DNA is TGTGCTAGTGGTTTGGACAGAAACACTGAAGCTTTCTTT. Its translation is CASGLDRNTEAFF.

The table lists this clonotype with many counts. The V gene is TRBV3-1, the J gene TRBJ1-6; D is undetermined. CDR1 is LGHDT, CDR2 YNNKEL, per germline (reference sequence). The CDR3 has 15 amino acids. Trimming shortened V by 4 bases and J by 7 bases, and 14 bases separated the two germline ends. Here the CDR3 DNA reads TGTGCCAGCAGCCCTCCGGGCAGGCGGAATTCACCCCTCCACTTT. It specifies CASSPPGRRNSPLHF. The complete variable domain, with remaining parts taken from reference TRBV3-1 and TRBJ1-6, reads DTAVSQTPKYLVTQMGNDKSIKCEQNLGHDTMYWYKQDSKKFLKIMFSYNNKELIINETVPNRFSPKSPDKAHLNLHINSLELGDSAVYFCASSPPGRRNSPLHFGNGTRLTVT.

This clonotype has at least ten counts. J is TRBJ2-3 and V is TRBV24-1; D not certain. The length of the CDR3 is 13 residues. The germline V and J ends were trimmed by 4 bases and 0 bases, with 4 bases remaining between them. Germline loops: CDR1 KGHDR, CDR2 SFDVKD. The CDR3 bases are TGTGCCACCAGTGAGCGAAGCACAGATACGCAGTATTTT. Amino acid sequence: CATSERSTDTQYF.

This clonotype occurred many times. Mismatch with germline at one junction end may stem from a read error. The rearrangement links TRBV7-7 to TRBJ2-5, with D perhaps matching TRBD2 (6 bases). Germline-derived CDR1 and CDR2 are SSHAT and FNYEAQ (reference sequence). The CDR3 extends over 17 amino acids. This CDR3 reads CASSFRLASPGGETQYF. The CDR3 DNA reads TGTGCTAGCAGCTTCAGGCTAGCTTCGCCCGGGGGAGAGACCCAGTACTTC.